Each of the 2 T cell receptor beta chains below was sequenced from the same sample in a study of T-cell reconstitution after alpha-beta-depleted transplantation in children. Using unique molecular identifiers, the investigators prepared the TCRbeta library. TCRdb reanalysed the PCR reads using MiXCR and keeps one entry per CDR3 protein. The sample lists roughly 240,000 distinct CDR3 sequences, approximately 8.9% occurring once. The sequenced sample was PBMCs, mostly from graft donor cells, obtained 180 days after TCRalphabeta/CD19-depleted stem cell transplant. Receptors were obtained from a male patient under 18 who had a stem cell transplant for acute lymphoblastic leukemia, so the T cells may come from the graft donor.

At least ten counts were recorded for this clonotype. The chain combines TRBV20-1 with TRBJ2-7; perhaps TRBD1 as D (6 bases). V shed 6 bases and J shed 5 bases, with 20 bases lying between them. The germline V gene encodes CDR1 DFQATT and CDR2 SNEGSKA (reference sequence). The CDR3 totals 14 residues. The CDR3 here is CSARGPLTNHEQYF. The CDR3, as DNA: TGCAGTGCCAGGGGACCGCTGACTAACCACGAGCAGTACTTC.

In this sample, this clonotype turned up many times. The chain has TRBV6-6 and TRBJ2-7; TRBD2 might be the D (5 bases). The CDR3 runs to 13 residues. Trimming stripped 2 bases from V and 3 bases from J, with 8 bases between. From germline, CDR1 is MNHNY and CDR2 SVGAGI (reference sequence). CDR3 coding DNA: TGTGCCAGCAGTTACCTGGGAGACTACGAGCAGTACTTC. This translates into CASSYLGDYEQYF.